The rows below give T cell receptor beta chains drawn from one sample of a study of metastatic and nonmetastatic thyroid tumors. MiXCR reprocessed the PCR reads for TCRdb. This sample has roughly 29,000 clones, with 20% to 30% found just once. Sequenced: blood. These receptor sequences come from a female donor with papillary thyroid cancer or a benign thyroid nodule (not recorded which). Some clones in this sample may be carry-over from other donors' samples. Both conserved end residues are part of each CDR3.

CDR3: CASSFATGTSGTTWNEQFF
V: TRBV5-8
J: TRBJ2-1

CDR3: CASTVRSGGGTDTQYF
V: TRBV2
J: TRBJ2-3

CDR3: CDGSINGYYEQYF
V: TRBV19
J: TRBJ2-7

CDR3: CSASFYNEQFF
V: TRBV20-1
J: TRBJ2-1

CDR3: CAWSLTGSSSGANVLTF
V: TRBV30
J: TRBJ2-6

CDR3: CASSPRTGPQETQYF
V: TRBV9
J: TRBJ2-5

CDR3: CSGQLAGVDNHEQFF
V: TRBV20-1
J: TRBJ2-1

CDR3: CASSFGGASRFSNQPQHF
V: TRBV12-3/TRBV12-4
J: TRBJ1-5

CDR3: CASSLPAGSPYEQYF
V: TRBV28
J: TRBJ2-7

CDR3: CASTRLAGQQFF
V: TRBV6-1
J: TRBJ2-1

CDR3: CASHWARDSPYEQYF
V: TRBV28
J: TRBJ2-7

CDR3: CSAPSSGREPYEQYF
V: TRBV20-1
J: TRBJ2-7

CDR3: CASSNRDYRYNEQFF
V: TRBV6-1
J: TRBJ2-1

CDR3: CASSDTAPNYGYTF
V: TRBV6-1
J: TRBJ1-2

CDR3: CASSLQGRGTVGQPEHF
V: TRBV28
J: TRBJ1-5

CDR3: CASSMGTGSNQPQNF
V: TRBV28
J: TRBJ1-5

CDR3: CASSRQGTFYGYTF
V: TRBV27
J: TRBJ1-2

CDR3: CASSQACTGDGGYTF
V: TRBV3-1
J: TRBJ1-2

CDR3: CASSLVGDSETQYF
V: TRBV7-9
J: TRBJ2-5

CDR3: CASSEALDRRNEQYF
V: TRBV6-1
J: TRBJ2-7

CDR3: CASSLLKREGRETQYF
V: TRBV5-1
J: TRBJ2-5

CDR3: CAWRGQGRNTEAFF
V: TRBV30
J: TRBJ1-1

CDR3: CASSYSGSYNEQFF
V: TRBV6-5
J: TRBJ2-1

CDR3: CASSEAAGSGNTIYF
V: TRBV6-1
J: TRBJ1-3

CDR3: CSAGLAGGGISYNEQFF
V: TRBV20-1
J: TRBJ2-1

CDR3: CASSFNKVGGTEAFF
V: TRBV11-2
J: TRBJ1-1

CDR3: CASSADFLNYGYTF
V: TRBV9
J: TRBJ1-2

CDR3: CASSYPSMGQREQFF
V: TRBV28
J: TRBJ2-1

CDR3: CASSQTAGNTIYF
V: TRBV3-1
J: TRBJ1-3

CDR3: CATSDSGLAGSQETQYF
V: TRBV24-1
J: TRBJ2-5

CDR3: CASSLCVGASSTDTQYF
V: TRBV11-1
J: TRBJ2-3

CDR3: CASSWGNRDKTYEQYF
V: TRBV5-1
J: TRBJ2-7

CDR3: CASSSRTGWSWSNEKLFF
V: TRBV19
J: TRBJ1-4

CDR3: CASSYRTSGKLNYDQDF
V: TRBV6-5
J: TRBJ2-7

CDR3: CASSSSWTSGNNEQFF
V: TRBV19
J: TRBJ2-1

CDR3: CSATDGYEQYF
V: TRBV20-1
J: TRBJ2-7

CDR3: CASSLRGLPQETQYF
V: TRBV6-1
J: TRBJ2-5

CDR3: CASSMASGMYNEQFF
V: TRBV19
J: TRBJ2-1

CDR3: CASSLAPGDRAYEQYF
V: TRBV7-8
J: TRBJ2-7

CDR3: CASSSTAVTDTQYF
V: TRBV28
J: TRBJ2-3

CDR3: CASSVAFSGRAGYEQYF
V: TRBV5-6
J: TRBJ2-7

CDR3: CAWSAPGTNSPLHF
V: TRBV30
J: TRBJ1-6

CDR3: CPSRLGTGTDNDQFF
V: TRBV11-2
J: TRBJ2-1

CDR3: CASRLTGANEKLFF
V: TRBV6-1
J: TRBJ1-4

CDR3: CASSLRQGAGYEQYF
V: TRBV7-9
J: TRBJ2-7